This TCR beta chain was observed in a study of blood T cell repertoires in COVID-19. TCRdb's table, derived via immunoSEQ multiplex PCR, lists solely in-frame clones and lacks some. The table has about 220,000 clones, over 65% seen once. Trimming removed 4 bases from V and 5 bases from J; junction bases left unmatched: 1. CDR1 SEHNR and CDR2 FQNEAQ come from the germline V gene (reference sequence). The CDR3 covers 12 residues. What was sequenced was PBMCs or T cells enriched from blood (not recorded which). This TCR was recovered from an older woman who had recovered from COVID-19. This chain connects TRBV7-9 to TRBJ2-7; 8 bases are shared with TRBD1. The CDR3 region is CASSSTGDEQYF. CDR3 sequence (DNA): TGTGCCAGCAGCTCGACAGGGGACGAGCAGTACTTC.